A single TCR beta chain is shown here with its context. The source of the sample is a study of shared clonotypes between healthy human individuals. The CDR3 runs 16 residues. CDR1 MGHRA and CDR2 YSYEKL come from the germline V gene. The V end lost 0 bases, the J end lost 8 bases, and 19 bases lay between the germline ends. Clones were sequenced by immunoSEQ multiplex PCR, and TCRdb holds only the in-frame ones, with some missing. This sample yields over 2 million clones, of which roughly 94% are seen a single time; 1.1% belongs to the top ten. Naive CD8 cells, CD45RO-negative and positively selected for CCR7, excluded terminally differentiated effector memory CD45RA+ cells.

Sequences were obtained from naive CD8+ T cells sorted from blood. The chain recombines TRBV4-1 with TRBJ1-2; D is perhaps TRBD1 (6 bases). The source is a young man in good health. CDR3 bases: TGCGCCAGCAGCCAAGAACGAGGGACATCCTTATGGGGCTACACCTTC. The encoded protein is CASSQERGTSLWGYTF.